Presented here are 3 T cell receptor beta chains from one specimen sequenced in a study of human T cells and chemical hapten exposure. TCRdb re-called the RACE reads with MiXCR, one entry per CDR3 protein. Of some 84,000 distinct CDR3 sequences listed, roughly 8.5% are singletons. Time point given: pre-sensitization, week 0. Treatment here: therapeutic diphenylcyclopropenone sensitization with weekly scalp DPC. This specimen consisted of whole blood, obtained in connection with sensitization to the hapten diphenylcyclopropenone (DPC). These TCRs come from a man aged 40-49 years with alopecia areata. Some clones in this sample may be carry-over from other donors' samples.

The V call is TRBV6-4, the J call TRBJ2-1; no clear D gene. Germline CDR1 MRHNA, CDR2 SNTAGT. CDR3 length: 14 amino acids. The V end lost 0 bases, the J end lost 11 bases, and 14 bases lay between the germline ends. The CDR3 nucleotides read TGTGCCAGCAGTGACTCGATTTTCGCCGGCAAGCAGTTCTTC. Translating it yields CASSDSIFAGKQFF.

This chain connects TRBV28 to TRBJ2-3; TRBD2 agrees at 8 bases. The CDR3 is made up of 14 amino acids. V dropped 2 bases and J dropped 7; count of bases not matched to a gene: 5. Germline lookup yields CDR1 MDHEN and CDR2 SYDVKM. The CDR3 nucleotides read TGTGCCAGCAGTTTAAGCGGGAGTGGTTATACGCAGTATTTT. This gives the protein CASSLSGSGYTQYF.

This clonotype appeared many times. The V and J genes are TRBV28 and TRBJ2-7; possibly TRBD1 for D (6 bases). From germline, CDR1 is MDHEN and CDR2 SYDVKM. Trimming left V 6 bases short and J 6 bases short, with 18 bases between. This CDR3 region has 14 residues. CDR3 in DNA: TGTGCCAGCAGCTCACAGGGCCCGCTCGGCGAGCAGTACTTC. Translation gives CASSSQGPLGEQYF.